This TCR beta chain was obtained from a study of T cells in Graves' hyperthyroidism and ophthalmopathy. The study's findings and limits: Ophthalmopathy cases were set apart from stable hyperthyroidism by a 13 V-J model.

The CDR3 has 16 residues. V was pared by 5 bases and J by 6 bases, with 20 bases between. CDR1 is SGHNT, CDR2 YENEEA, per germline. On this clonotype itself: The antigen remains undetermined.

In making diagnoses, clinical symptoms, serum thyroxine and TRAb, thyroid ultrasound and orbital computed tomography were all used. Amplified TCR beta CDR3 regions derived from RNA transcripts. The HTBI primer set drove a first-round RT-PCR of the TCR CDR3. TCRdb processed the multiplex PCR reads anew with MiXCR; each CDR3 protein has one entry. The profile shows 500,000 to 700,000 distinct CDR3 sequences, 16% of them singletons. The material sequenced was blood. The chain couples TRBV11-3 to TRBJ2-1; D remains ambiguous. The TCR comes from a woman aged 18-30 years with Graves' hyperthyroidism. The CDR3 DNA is TGTGCCAGCAGCGTACGGGTCCCCCTATCCGGCAATGAGCAGTTCTTC. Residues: CASSVRVPLSGNEQFF.